This TCR beta chain was documented in a study of OX40 agonist ivuxolimab in advanced cancers. Generated by immunoSEQ multiplex PCR, the TCRdb table keeps only in-frame clones and is missing some. The sample contains nearly 80,000 clones, approximately 85% of which appear only once. This clone was recorded a few times. This clonotype was sampled from an adult with an advanced solid tumor such as melanoma, head and neck, liver or kidney cancer. The sample was CD4+ or CD8+ T cells sorted from blood, taken in a trial of the OX40 agonist ivuxolimab.

The CDR3 loop reads CASSPSPYEQYF. CDR3 sequence (DNA): TGTGCCAGCAGCCCTAGCCCCTACGAGCAGTACTTC. The chain has TRBV7-2 and TRBJ2-7, with D possibly being TRBD2 (5 bases). The germline V gene encodes CDR1 SGHTA and CDR2 FQGNSA. The CDR3 contains 12 residues. Trimming removed 5 bases at V and 2 bases at J, with 7 bases between.